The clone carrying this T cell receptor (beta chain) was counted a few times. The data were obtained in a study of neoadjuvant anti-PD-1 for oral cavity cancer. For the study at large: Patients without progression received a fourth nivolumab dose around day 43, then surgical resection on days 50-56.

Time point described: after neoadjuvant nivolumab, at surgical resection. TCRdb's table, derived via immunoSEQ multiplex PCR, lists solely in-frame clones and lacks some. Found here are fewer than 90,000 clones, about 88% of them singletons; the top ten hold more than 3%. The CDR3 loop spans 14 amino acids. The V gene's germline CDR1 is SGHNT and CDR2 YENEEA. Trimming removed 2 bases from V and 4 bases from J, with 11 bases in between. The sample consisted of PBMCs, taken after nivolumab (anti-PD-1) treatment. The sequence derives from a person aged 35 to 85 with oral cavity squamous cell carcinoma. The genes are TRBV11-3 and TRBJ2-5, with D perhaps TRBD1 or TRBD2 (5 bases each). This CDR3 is CASSLRPRGETQYF. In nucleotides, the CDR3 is TGTGCCAGCAGCTTACGTCCGAGGGGAGAGACCCAGTACTTC.